The rows below give T cell receptor beta chains drawn from one sample of a study of blood T cell repertoires in COVID-19. TCRdb's table, derived via immunoSEQ multiplex PCR, lists solely in-frame clones and lacks some. The table shows some 59,000 clones, with about 89% occurring only once. Sequenced input: peripheral blood. These receptors originate from a man in his 60s with acute or convalescent COVID-19. Each CDR3 is given with its conserved first and last residue. Fields, in order: clone size, V gene, D gene, J gene, CDR3 protein, CDR3 DNA. D genes are given only for firm matches. A row's size may be missing; if present it is once, few, many or a size class.

abundance: .
v_gene: TRBV6-2/TRBV6-3
d_gene: TRBD1
j_gene: TRBJ1-2
CDR3aa: CASSYSSLQGNYGYTF
CDR3nt: TGTGCCAGCAGTTATTCCTCACTACAGGGGAACTATGGCTACACCTTC

abundance: .
v_gene: TRBV7-3
d_gene: TRBD1
j_gene: TRBJ2-1
CDR3aa: CASSQPSDRGSYNEQFF
CDR3nt: TGTGCCAGCAGCCAACCGAGTGACAGGGGATCCTACAATGAGCAGTTCTTC

abundance: .
v_gene: TRBV6-2/TRBV6-3
d_gene: .
j_gene: TRBJ2-1
CDR3aa: CASSGLPEYNEQFF
CDR3nt: TGTGCCAGCAGTGGACTCCCAGAGTACAATGAGCAGTTCTTC

abundance: .
v_gene: TRBV20-1
d_gene: TRBD1
j_gene: TRBJ1-1
CDR3aa: CSAIRGRKAFF
CDR3nt: TGCAGTGCAATCAGGGGGCGGAAAGCTTTCTTT

abundance: .
v_gene: TRBV7-2
d_gene: TRBD2
j_gene: TRBJ2-7
CDR3aa: CASSLVAGGLYEQYF
CDR3nt: TGTGCCAGCAGCTTAGTAGCGGGGGGGCTCTACGAGCAGTACTTC

abundance: once
v_gene: TRBV3-1/TRBV3-2
d_gene: .
j_gene: TRBJ2-3
CDR3aa: CASSPLRLEDTQYF
CDR3nt: TGTGCCAGCAGCCCTCTGAGACTCGAAGATACGCAGTATTTT

abundance: .
v_gene: TRBV5-1
d_gene: TRBD1
j_gene: TRBJ1-5
CDR3aa: CASSLDAGGSNQPQHF
CDR3nt: TGCGCCAGCAGCTTGGATGCAGGGGGCAGTAATCAGCCCCAGCATTTT

abundance: .
v_gene: TRBV12-3/TRBV12-4
d_gene: .
j_gene: TRBJ1-5
CDR3aa: CASSPRAGQPQHF
CDR3nt: TGTGCCAGCAGTCCGAGGGCAGGACAGCCCCAGCATTTT

abundance: .
v_gene: TRBV18
d_gene: .
j_gene: TRBJ1-4
CDR3aa: CASSLILEGGEKLFF
CDR3nt: TGTGCCAGCTCACTCATATTAGAAGGAGGTGAAAAACTGTTTTTT

abundance: .
v_gene: TRBV6-5
d_gene: TRBD1
j_gene: TRBJ1-5
CDR3aa: CASSPRQGNQPQHF
CDR3nt: TGTGCCAGCAGTCCCAGACAGGGGAATCAGCCCCAGCATTTT

abundance: .
v_gene: TRBV7-2
d_gene: TRBD1
j_gene: TRBJ1-1
CDR3aa: CASSITGTGGTEAFF
CDR3nt: TGTGCCAGCAGTATAACTGGGACAGGAGGTACTGAAGCTTTCTTT

abundance: .
v_gene: TRBV11-2
d_gene: .
j_gene: TRBJ1-2
CDR3aa: CASSYSISYGYTF
CDR3nt: TGTGCCAGCAGCTACAGCATATCCTATGGCTACACCTTC

abundance: .
v_gene: TRBV5-1
d_gene: TRBD1
j_gene: TRBJ2-7
CDR3aa: CASSTGGTYEQYF
CDR3nt: TGCGCCAGCTCCACAGGGGGGACCTACGAGCAGTACTTC

abundance: .
v_gene: TRBV18
d_gene: TRBD1
j_gene: TRBJ1-4
CDR3aa: CASSPLGTVNEKLFF
CDR3nt: TGTGCCAGCTCACCACTTGGGACAGTTAATGAAAAACTGTTTTTT

abundance: .
v_gene: TRBV7-8
d_gene: TRBD1
j_gene: TRBJ2-3
CDR3aa: CASSAQGAGTISTDTQYF
CDR3nt: TGTGCCAGCAGCGCACAGGGGGCGGGGACTATTAGCACAGATACGCAGTATTTT

abundance: .
v_gene: TRBV3-1/TRBV3-2
d_gene: TRBD1
j_gene: TRBJ1-3
CDR3aa: CASSPTGFAGNTIYF
CDR3nt: TGTGCCAGCAGTCCGACAGGGTTTGCTGGAAACACCATATATTTT

abundance: .
v_gene: TRBV3-1/TRBV3-2
d_gene: .
j_gene: TRBJ1-1
CDR3aa: CASSQTPGHGSSEAFF
CDR3nt: TGTGCCAGCAGCCAAACGCCGGGACATGGATCGTCTGAAGCTTTCTTT

abundance: .
v_gene: TRBV2
d_gene: .
j_gene: TRBJ1-5
CDR3aa: CASSESGGSNQPQHF
CDR3nt: TGTGCCAGCAGTGAATCGGGGGGATCAAATCAGCCCCAGCATTTT

abundance: .
v_gene: TRBV4-2
d_gene: .
j_gene: TRBJ1-1
CDR3aa: CASSPRGQGGGNTEAFF
CDR3nt: TGTGCCAGCAGCCCGCGGGGGCAAGGGGGAGGGAACACTGAAGCTTTCTTT

abundance: .
v_gene: TRBV4-1
d_gene: .
j_gene: TRBJ2-3
CDR3aa: CASSQERGDTQYF
CDR3nt: TGCGCCAGCAGCCAAGAGAGAGGAGATACGCAGTATTTT

abundance: .
v_gene: TRBV10-3
d_gene: TRBD1
j_gene: TRBJ2-7
CDR3aa: CAITQGDEQYF
CDR3nt: TGTGCCATCACCCAGGGGGACGAGCAGTACTTC

abundance: .
v_gene: TRBV19
d_gene: .
j_gene: TRBJ1-1
CDR3aa: CASSNLGSGTEAFF
CDR3nt: TGTGCCAGTAGTAACCTTGGCTCGGGCACTGAAGCTTTCTTT

abundance: .
v_gene: TRBV6-6
d_gene: TRBD1
j_gene: TRBJ2-7
CDR3aa: CASSWGQTYEQYF
CDR3nt: TGTGCCAGCAGCTGGGGACAGACCTACGAGCAGTACTTC

abundance: .
v_gene: TRBV24-1
d_gene: .
j_gene: TRBJ2-2
CDR3aa: CATSSPGGRGPGELFF
CDR3nt: TGTGCCACCAGTTCCCCGGGGGGGAGGGGGCCCGGGGAGCTGTTTTTT

abundance: .
v_gene: TRBV19
d_gene: TRBD1
j_gene: TRBJ1-3
CDR3aa: CASNPDRFSGNTIYF
CDR3nt: TGTGCCAGTAACCCGGACAGGTTCTCTGGAAACACCATATATTTT

abundance: once
v_gene: TRBV4-1
d_gene: TRBD2
j_gene: TRBJ2-5
CDR3aa: CASSQGGTSGSETQYF
CDR3nt: TGCGCCAGCAGCCAAGGAGGGACTAGCGGCTCAGAGACCCAGTACTTC

abundance: .
v_gene: TRBV2
d_gene: TRBD1
j_gene: TRBJ2-5
CDR3aa: CASSTRTGDRQETQYF
CDR3nt: TGTGCCAGCAGTACCCGAACAGGGGACCGGCAAGAGACCCAGTACTTC

abundance: .
v_gene: TRBV30
d_gene: .
j_gene: TRBJ2-7
CDR3aa: CAWRRRDGGNYEQYF
CDR3nt: TGTGCCTGGAGGCGCCGGGACGGGGGAAACTACGAGCAGTACTTC

abundance: .
v_gene: TRBV14
d_gene: .
j_gene: TRBJ1-4
CDR3aa: CASSQPTRGAGNEKLFF
CDR3nt: TGTGCCAGCAGCCAACCGACTAGGGGCGCGGGGAATGAAAAACTGTTTTTT

abundance: .
v_gene: TRBV10-3
d_gene: .
j_gene: TRBJ1-1
CDR3aa: CAISAQSMNTEAFF
CDR3nt: TGTGCCATCAGTGCACAGAGCATGAACACTGAAGCTTTCTTT

abundance: .
v_gene: TRBV6-1
d_gene: .
j_gene: TRBJ1-3
CDR3aa: CASSTDGAAGNTIYF
CDR3nt: TGTGCCAGCAGTACAGATGGGGCAGCTGGAAACACCATATATTTT

abundance: .
v_gene: TRBV6-5
d_gene: .
j_gene: TRBJ2-1
CDR3aa: CASSSTPYNEQFF
CDR3nt: TGTGCCAGCAGCTCGACACCCTACAATGAGCAGTTCTTC